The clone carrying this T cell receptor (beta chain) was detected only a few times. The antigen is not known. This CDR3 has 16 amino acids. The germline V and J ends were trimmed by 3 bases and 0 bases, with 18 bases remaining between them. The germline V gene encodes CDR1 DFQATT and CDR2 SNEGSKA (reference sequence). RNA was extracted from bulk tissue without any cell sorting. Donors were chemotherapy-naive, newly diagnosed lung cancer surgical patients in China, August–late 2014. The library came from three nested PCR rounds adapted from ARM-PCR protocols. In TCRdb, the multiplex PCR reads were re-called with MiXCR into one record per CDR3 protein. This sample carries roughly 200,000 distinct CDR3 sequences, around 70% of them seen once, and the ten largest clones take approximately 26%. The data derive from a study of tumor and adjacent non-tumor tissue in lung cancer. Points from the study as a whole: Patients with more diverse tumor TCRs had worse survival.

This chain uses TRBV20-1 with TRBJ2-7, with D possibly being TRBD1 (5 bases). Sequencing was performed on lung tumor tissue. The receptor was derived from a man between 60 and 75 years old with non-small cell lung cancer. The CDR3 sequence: CSARGLTDILSYEQYF. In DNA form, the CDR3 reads TGCAGTGCTAGGGGGCTAACGGACATCCTCTCCTACGAGCAGTACTTC.